The source of this TCR beta chain is a study of blood T cell repertoires in COVID-19 (dated by TCRdb to the early 2020s). Looking at the study overall: The collaborator samples originated in the United States, Italy and Spain and spanned the acute and convalescent phases of COVID-19. The prospective study material was composed of cDNA or gDNA derived from T cells, B-cell-depleted T cells, or PBMCs. Subjects who had been exposed to COVID-19, were actively infected with it, or had recovered from it provided the deeply sampled blood TCRbeta repertoires that made up the dataset. The repertoires were released in a freely available public database meant as a resource for research on the immune response to SARS-CoV-2. Samples were obtained from the ongoing ImmuneRACE study (first 160 participants) and from some 1,300 subjects provided by 6 global collaborators. Sample metadata almost always included a de-identified subject ID, COVID-19 status, age in years and sex. Where HLA class I and class II types were available, the types were taken from metadata supplied by the sample provider, not from assay-based typing. The paper as a whole reports these results and caveats: The amount of clinical and demographic metadata varied by source and participant and was provided uncurated.

The immunoSEQ Assay, a bias-controlled multiplex PCR, was used to amplify TCRbeta CDR3 regions from genomic DNA. Per the authors' processing: The number of nucleated cells in each sample was estimated by amplification of reference gene primers within the assay. Sequence reads were collapsed and filtered to measure the absolute abundance of every unique TCRbeta CDR3 rearrangement. For each sample, productive Simpson clonality was calculated as the square root of Simpson's diversity index across productive rearrangements. Sourced from immuneACCESS, this table was stored by TCRdb with only in-frame sequences that have V and J called. A share of the clones is absent; for the studies checked, an unresolved V gene accounts for under half, and the remainder has no known explanation. Clone size and V and J calls were adopted from that table, with D and trimming inferred from the DNA. The sample table contains about 410,000 clones; only one count was recorded for around 91% of them. The ten largest clones take up roughly 1.6% of the sample.

One collaborating source in Seattle enrolled patients during active infection and followed them longitudinally through the course of disease. Collaborating institutions collected whole blood in K2EDTA tubes following their own protocols. For TCRbeta analysis, collaborators shipped samples as frozen whole blood, isolated PBMCs, or DNA extracted from either of those sample types. This clone was observed a few times. The specificity of this receptor is unknown. Base-call qualities are not available, and no considerably larger clone is one nucleotide away. Sequenced material: peripheral blood. This clonotype originated in a woman aged 40 to 50 with COVID-19, enrolled during active disease.

The CDR3 reads as follows: CAWKPTGGYNSPLHF. The DNA sequence reads TGTGCCTGGAAACCGACAGGGGGCTATAATTCACCCCTCCACTTT. The rearranged segments are TRBV30 and TRBJ1-6, with 9 central nucleotides matching TRBD1. The CDR3 holds 15 amino acids from the cysteine to the phenylalanine. This entry keeps only the CDR3 DNA: 45 bases, framed from base 1. The germline V gene (reference sequence) specifies GTSNPN as CDR1 and SVGIG as CDR2. The V end gives up 4 bases and the J end 3 bases, leaving 4 bases in the junction not matched to a gene.